This T cell receptor beta chain comes out of a study of regulatory T cells in long-lasting Graves disease. Arm-PCR with iRepertoire HTBI primers amplified the CDR3 regions for these TCR beta libraries. Authors' data handling: The samples yielded about 60 TRBV and some 15 TRBJ segments. TCRdb reprocessed the multiplex PCR reads via MiXCR and lists one record per CDR3 protein. In this record, the V and J calls reflect TCRdb's handling and not the investigators' own analysis. The sample holds under 300,000 distinct CDR3 sequences, over 20% seen once. Overall study results and limits: The number of shared public clonotypes was higher in persistent patients (fewer than 3,000) than new patients (just over 950). Sample size, which was small, may have reduced accuracy.

This clonotype was seen repeatedly, ten times or more. Antigen: not known. The time point is: newly diagnosed GD, antithyroid drugs for less than 3 months. RNA isolated from PBMCs was used to make the TCR library. The source material was peripheral blood mononuclear cells (PBMCs), sampled at new diagnosis, from a patient treated with antithyroid drugs. This clonotype was obtained from a female donor with Graves disease.

The CDR3 DNA is TGTGCCAGCAGCGTACTGGGGACAGCGAACACTGAAGCTTTCTTT. This codes for CASSVLGTANTEAFF. This chain connects TRBV9 to TRBJ1-1; TRBD1 agrees at 7 bases. Per the germline V gene, CDR1 is SGDLS and CDR2 is YYNGEE. The V segment lost 1 base and the J segment 1 base; nucleotides outside the gene matches: 4. The CDR3 is 15 amino acids.